The 20 T cell receptor beta chains presented below share a single source sample, sequenced in a study of T cells in Graves' hyperthyroidism and ophthalmopathy (dated 2019 in TCRdb). Receptor libraries were prepared by multiplex PCR. The instrument was an Illumina HiSeq 2000. The TCR beta CDR3 regions were amplified from RNA transcripts. The TCR CDR3 was subjected to a first round of RT-PCR using the HTBI primer set and the Qiagen OneStep RT-PCR kit. TCRdb's own reprocessing of the public reads used fastp at Q25 and MiXCR and kept productive beta chains. Every distinct CDR3 protein forms one entry, paired with its most common genes and DNA. In all, the sample holds roughly 380,000 distinct CDR3 sequences, and approximately 15% of those were seen once. The top ten hold around 21% of the sample. Sequencing was done on a sample of blood. Receptors were obtained from a man aged 25-45 years with Graves' hyperthyroidism that later progressed to Graves' ophthalmopathy.

In this sample, this clonotype turned up a few times. The chain carries TRBV9 and TRBJ1-2; TRBD1 is a possible D gene (5 bases). The CDR3 totals 12 residues. Germline values: CDR1 SGDLS, CDR2 YYNGEE. Between the trimmed V and J ends, which lost 2 bases and 6 bases, there was a span of 8 bases. CDR3 sequence: CASSVWGDGYTF. As DNA, the CDR3 is TGTGCCAGCAGCGTCTGGGGGGATGGCTACACCTTC.

This clonotype was seen at least ten times. This chain joins TRBV12-3 or TRBV12-4 and TRBJ1-1, with TRBD1 matching 7 bases. V trimming: 5 bases; J trimming: 1 base; junction bases outside the gene matches: 4. CDR3 length equals 14 residues. The CDR3 reads CASSPRGANTEAFF. DNA of the CDR3: TGTGCCAGCAGTCCCAGGGGGGCGAACACTGAAGCTTTCTTT.

The chain carries TRBV20-1 and TRBJ1-2; weak D call: TRBD1 (5 bases). Trimming stripped 6 bases from V and 5 bases from J, with 16 bases between. This CDR3 has 13 residues. Germline-derived CDR1 and CDR2 are DFQATT and SNEGSKA (reference sequence). The CDR3 DNA is TGCAGTGCCGCGGGGGGATCAGGTTATGGCTACACCTTC. It encodes CSAAGGSGYGYTF.

This clonotype appeared many times. The gene calls are TRBV9 and TRBJ2-1, with TRBD1 as a possible D gene (5 bases). V dropped 5 bases and J dropped 3 bases, with 9 bases sitting between them. The CDR3 loop spans 13 amino acids. Germline V gene sequence: CDR1 SGDLS, CDR2 YYNGEE. The CDR3 DNA follows: TGTGCCAGCAGTGTTGACAGCTACAATGAGCAGTTCTTC. Protein sequence: CASSVDSYNEQFF.

This clonotype appeared many times. This chain connects TRBV12-3 or TRBV12-4 to TRBJ2-5; 10 bases line up with TRBD2. V shed 3 bases, J shed 1 base, and the junction held 2 bases outside the gene matches. This CDR3 region has 15 residues. For the CDR3, the DNA is TGTGCCAGCAGTTTGAAGCGGGGGGGCCAAGAGACCCAGTACTTC. Translating gives CASSLKRGGQETQYF.

This clonotype was seen many times. CDR3 nucleotides: TGTGCCAGCAGCCTCGGGACGTTAGGCAATGAGCAGTTCTTC. It translates to CASSLGTLGNEQFF. The genes are TRBV7-3 and TRBJ2-1, with D perhaps assigned TRBD1 or TRBD2 (5 bases each). Germline CDR1 and CDR2: SGHTA and FQGTGA. V dropped 5 bases and J dropped 6 bases, with 14 bases sitting between them. This CDR3 has 14 residues.

This clonotype was detected many times. The V and J genes are TRBV2 and TRBJ1-1; the match to TRBD1 covers 9 bases. Looked up from germline, CDR1 is SNHLY and CDR2 is FYNNEI. The CDR3 runs 15 residues. Trimming cost V 6 bases and J 5 bases; bases outside gene matches: 10. The chain's CDR3 is CASRGVQGARTEAFF. The CDR3 DNA follows: TGTGCCAGCAGGGGGGTACAGGGGGCTCGTACTGAAGCTTTCTTT.

This clonotype was counted ten times or more. The chain links TRBV11-2 to TRBJ2-3; D call uncertain. V was pared by 5 bases and J by 1 base, with 7 bases between. This CDR3 has 13 amino acids. Germline V gives CDR1 SGHAT, CDR2 FQNNGV. This CDR3 reads CASSPSRTDTQYF. The DNA for the CDR3 is TGTGCCAGCAGCCCCTCCCGCACAGATACGCAGTATTTT.

The rearrangement uses TRBV5-6 and TRBJ2-7, with TRBD2 as a possible D gene (6 bases). V was trimmed by 1 base and J by 3 bases, leaving 11 bases between them. The CDR3 extends over 14 amino acids. Germline V gives CDR1 SGHDT, CDR2 YYEEEE. CDR3: CASSLWEESYEQYF. For the CDR3, the DNA is TGTGCCAGCAGCTTGTGGGAGGAAAGCTACGAGCAGTACTTC.

This chain uses TRBV7-9 with TRBJ2-3, with 12 bases fitting TRBD2. Germline trimming cut 5 bases from V and 4 bases from J; bases unmatched to any gene: 4. The CDR3 is made up of 15 amino acids. From germline, CDR1 is SEHNR and CDR2 FQNEAQ (reference sequence). The CDR3, as DNA: TGTGCCAGCAGCCTCCTAGCGGGGGGGCCAGATACGCAGTATTTT. Translated, it gives CASSLLAGGPDTQYF.

This clonotype was recorded many times. The chain is built from TRBV7-2 and TRBJ2-5; TRBD1 or TRBD2 may be the D gene (5 bases each). Germline CDR1 reads SGHTA; CDR2 reads FQGNSA. V was pared by 5 bases and J by 1 base, with 17 bases between. This CDR3 comprises 16 residues. As DNA, the CDR3 is TGTGCCAGCAGCCCTCTCGGACAAGGGACCCAAGAGACCCAGTACTTC. Residues: CASSPLGQGTQETQYF.

This clonotype was picked up a small number of times. The chain uses TRBV20-1 and TRBJ2-2; D possibly corresponds to TRBD1 (5 bases). The length of the CDR3 is 14 residues. Per germline, CDR1 DFQATT and CDR2 SNEGSKA (reference sequence). Trimming took 3 bases from V and 3 from J, leaving 11 bases between them. As DNA, the CDR3 is TGCAGTGCTAGTTGGGGCCAATACACCGGGGAGCTGTTTTTT. This encodes CSASWGQYTGELFF.

The chain employs TRBV28 and TRBJ1-5; no reliable D call. V dropped 4 bases and J dropped 0 bases, with 10 bases sitting between them. CDR1 MDHEN and CDR2 SYDVKM come from the germline V gene. There are 15 residues in the CDR3. The CDR3 nucleotides are TGTGCCAGCAGTTGGCAGGTCTATAGCAATCAGCCCCAGCATTTT. This gives the protein CASSWQVYSNQPQHF.

There are a few counts of this clonotype. In DNA form, the CDR3 reads TGCAGTGCGAGGGACAGGGGGCCGCTTGCAACTAATGAAAAACTGTTTTTT. It encodes CSARDRGPLATNEKLFF. The rearrangement links TRBV20-1 to TRBJ1-4; 12 bases align to TRBD1. CDR1 and CDR2 (germline): DFQATT, SNEGSKA (reference sequence). V shed 6 bases and J 0 bases; nucleotides not matched to a gene: 8. There are 17 residues in the CDR3.

CDR3 protein: CASSATGAYGYTF. The CDR3 nucleotides read TGTGCCAGCAGCGCAACAGGGGCCTATGGCTACACCTTC. The genes are TRBV7-2 and TRBJ1-2; 7 positions match TRBD1. The CDR3 loop spans 13 amino acids. The V gene end was trimmed by 5 bases and the J gene end by 4 bases; junction bases not matched to a gene: 4. The germline V gene encodes CDR1 SGHTA and CDR2 FQGNSA.

In its sample, this clonotype was seen many times. V is TRBV6-4 and J is TRBJ1-1; D not resolved. The V end was cut by 6 bases, the J end by 2 bases, with 13 bases between. CDR1 MRHNA and CDR2 SNTAGT come from the germline V gene. The CDR3 spans 14 residues. CDR3 sequence reads: CASRGAASNTEAFF. In nucleotides, the CDR3 is TGTGCCAGCAGAGGCGCAGCTTCAAACACTGAAGCTTTCTTT.

This clonotype was recorded many times. V is TRBV28 and J is TRBJ2-7; no reliable D call. The CDR3 contains 14 residues. Trimming cost V 3 bases and J 6 bases, with 15 bases left between them. Germline V gene lookup returns CDR1 MDHEN and CDR2 SYDVKM. CDR3 sequence: CASSFRRQTVEQYF. The DNA of the CDR3 is TGTGCCAGCAGTTTTCGACGGCAAACGGTCGAGCAGTACTTC.

The chain links TRBV11-2 to TRBJ1-6; TRBD1 matches at 8 bases. CDR1 is SGHAT, CDR2 FQNNGV, per germline. The CDR3 runs 15 residues. Trimming took 4 bases from V and 5 from J; bases not matched to a gene: 4. The CDR3 DNA reads TGTGCCAGCAGCTCCAGGGGGCAGAATAATTCACCCCTCCACTTT. It specifies CASSSRGQNNSPLHF.

This clonotype was picked up many times. This chain links TRBV5-1 with TRBJ1-4; 7 nucleotides agree with TRBD1. Trimming took 4 bases from V and 8 from J; bases not matched to a gene: 14. This CDR3 comprises 16 residues. Germline V CDR1 and CDR2: SGHRS, YFSETQ. The CDR3 sequence: CASSPGDSWDGEKLFF. The CDR3 DNA follows: TGCGCCAGCAGCCCGGGGGACAGTTGGGATGGAGAAAAACTGTTTTTT.

V usage is TRBV4-2 and J usage is TRBJ2-7, with TRBD1 identical over 9 bases. The germline CDR1 and CDR2 sequences are LGHNA and YNFKEQ. The CDR3 consists of 14 residues. V dropped 4 bases and J dropped 7; count of bases not matched to a gene: 8. The CDR3, as DNA: TGTGCCAGCAGCCCCCGGACAGGGGCAGAGGAGCAGTACTTC. Its protein is CASSPRTGAEEQYF.